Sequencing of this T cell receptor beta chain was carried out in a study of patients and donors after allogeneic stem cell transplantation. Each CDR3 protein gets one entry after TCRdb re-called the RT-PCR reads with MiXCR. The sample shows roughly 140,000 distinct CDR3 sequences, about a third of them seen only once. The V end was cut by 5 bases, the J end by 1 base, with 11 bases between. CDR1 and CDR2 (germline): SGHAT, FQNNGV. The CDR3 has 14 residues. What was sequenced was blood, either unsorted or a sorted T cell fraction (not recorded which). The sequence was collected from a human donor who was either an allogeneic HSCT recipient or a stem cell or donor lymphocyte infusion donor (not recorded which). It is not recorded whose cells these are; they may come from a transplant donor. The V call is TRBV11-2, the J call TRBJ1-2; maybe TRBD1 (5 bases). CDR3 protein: CASSPVGGNYGYTF. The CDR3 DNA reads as TGTGCCAGCAGCCCAGTGGGGGGTAACTATGGCTACACCTTC.